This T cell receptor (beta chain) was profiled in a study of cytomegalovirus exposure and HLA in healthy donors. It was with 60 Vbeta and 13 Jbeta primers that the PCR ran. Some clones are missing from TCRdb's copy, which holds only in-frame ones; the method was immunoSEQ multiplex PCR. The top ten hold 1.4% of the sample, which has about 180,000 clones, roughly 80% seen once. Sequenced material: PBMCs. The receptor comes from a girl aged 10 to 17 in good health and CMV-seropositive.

CDR3 DNA sequence: TGTGCCAGCAGTCAACCGGGGGAAGCTAATGAAAAACTGTTTTTT. It codes for CASSQPGEANEKLFF. This sequence joins TRBV6-5 and TRBJ1-4, with D perhaps matching TRBD1 (5 bases). From germline, CDR1 is MNHEY and CDR2 SVGAGI. CDR3 size: 15 residues. V gave up 5 bases and J gave up 3 bases, with 13 bases separating them.